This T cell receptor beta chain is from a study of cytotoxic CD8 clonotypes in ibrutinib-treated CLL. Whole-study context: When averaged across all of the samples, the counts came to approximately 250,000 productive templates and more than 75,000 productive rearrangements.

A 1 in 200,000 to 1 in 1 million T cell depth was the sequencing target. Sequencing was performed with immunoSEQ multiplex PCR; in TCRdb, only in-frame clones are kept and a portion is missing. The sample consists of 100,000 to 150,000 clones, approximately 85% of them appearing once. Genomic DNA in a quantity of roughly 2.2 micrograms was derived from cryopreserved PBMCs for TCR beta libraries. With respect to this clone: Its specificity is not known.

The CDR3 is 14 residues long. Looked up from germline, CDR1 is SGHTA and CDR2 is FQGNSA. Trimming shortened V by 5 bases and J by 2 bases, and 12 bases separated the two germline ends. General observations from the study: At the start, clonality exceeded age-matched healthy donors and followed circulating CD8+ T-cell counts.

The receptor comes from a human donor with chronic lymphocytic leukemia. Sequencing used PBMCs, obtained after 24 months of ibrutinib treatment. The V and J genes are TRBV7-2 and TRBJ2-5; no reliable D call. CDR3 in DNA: TGTGCCAGCAGCGTAGACGGTAATCAAGAGACCCAGTACTTC. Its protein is CASSVDGNQETQYF. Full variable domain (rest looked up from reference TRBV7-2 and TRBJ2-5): GAGVSQSPSNKVTEKGKDVELRCDPISGHTALYWYRQSLGQGLEFLIYFQGNSAPDKSGLPSDRFSAERTGGSVSTLTIQRTQQEDSAVYLCASSVDGNQETQYFGPGTRLLVL.